This T cell receptor beta chain emerged from a study of monozygotic twins with inflammatory bowel disease (dated by TCRdb to about 2019). About the investigation overall: The full study comprised 28 monozygotic twin pairs: nine German pairs (four IBD-concordant, five IBD-discordant) and 19 IBD-discordant Danish pairs. Each individual had, on average, about 151 000 unique TCRalpha sequences and 181 000 unique TCRbeta sequences available for analysis. Within discordant pairs, disease-associated traits were sought mainly by comparing IBD patients with their genetically identical healthy co-twins. What the study reported, not specific to this receptor: Because patients received different immunosuppressive treatments, the repertoires may have picked up extra background noise and variability between individuals. Distinction between different T cell subtypes could not be achieved in the analysis. No difference in repertoire similarity was observed between concordant and discordant twins, possibly owing to limited statistical power. IBD patients had lower TCRbeta repertoire diversity, measured by the inverse Simpson index, than their healthy co-twins. Fewer clonotypes were shared with other individuals by IBD patients than by healthy twins, most markedly in patients showing signs of disease activity. The results gave no support for a single strong signal or clonotype linked to IBD.

From each donor, a roughly 2.7 ml peripheral blood sample was collected into PAXgene tubes and kept at -80 degrees C. Without T cell sorting, total RNA was isolated from whole blood using the PAXgene blood miRNA kit on an automated QIAcube. Deep TCRalpha and TCRbeta repertoire profiling with unique molecular barcoding was performed on peripheral blood of monozygotic twin pairs concordant or discordant for inflammatory bowel disease. Smoking habits were recorded for all twin pairs, with individuals classified as current, former or never smokers. Details on this clonotype: The specificity of this receptor is unknown.

The CDR3 spans 16 residues, from the cysteine through the phenylalanine. DNA is not recorded here. CDR1 and CDR2 are read off the germline V gene as SGHRS and YFSETQ. The library came from 5' RACE. For each TCR library, approximately 3.5 ug of total RNA was used. cDNA was synthesized with SMARTScribe reverse transcriptase in eight separate reactions per sample. During cDNA synthesis, template switching was used to introduce unique molecular identifiers that contained a 6-nucleotide sample barcode. Amplification of TCRalpha and TCRbeta cDNA involved two nested PCRs of about 15 and 9 cycles, and each PCR was followed by bead purification. Before amplification, the cDNA was both treated with uracil DNA-glycosylase and purified with the QIAquick PCR purification kit. In the second PCR, Illumina TruSeq-compatible adapters and sample-specific barcodes were added. TapeStation and Qubit were used to check library quality and concentration, and approximately 5.4 ng of each library was pooled. The pooled libraries were sequenced with 2 x 100 bp reads and custom sequencing primers on an Illumina HiSeq2500 single-index Rapid Run. As for how the authors treated the data: MiGEC version 1.2.6 was used for UMI-based consensus assembly to correct PCR and sequencing errors. MiXCR version 2.1.1 handled V(D)J alignment, clonotype assembly and CDR3 extraction. Gene usage, clonotype sharing and MAIT/NKT TCR abundance were normalised by analysing the top 1000, 10 000 and 20 000 clonotypes per sample. After downsampling to 27 000 UMIs, diversity was calculated as the inverse Simpson index using the vegan R package. Statistical testing used paired Mann-Whitney U tests on the discordant twin pairs and applied Benjamini-Hochberg correction for multiple testing. Based on TCRdb reprocessing of the reads, there is one entry per CDR3 protein sequence, and DNA is missing. The V and J calls were not made by the authors but by TCRdb's processing. The table for this sample lists roughly 120,000 distinct CDR3 sequences. Together, the top ten hold around 12% of the sample.

This TCR was sampled from a human donor with ulcerative colitis or Crohn's disease, or a healthy co-twin of an affected twin (not recorded which). The V and J segments used are TRBV5-1 and TRBJ2-3; TCRdb designates TRBD2, a call that cannot be tested without DNA. The source material was blood. The CDR3 protein: CASSSTSGGLADTQYF.